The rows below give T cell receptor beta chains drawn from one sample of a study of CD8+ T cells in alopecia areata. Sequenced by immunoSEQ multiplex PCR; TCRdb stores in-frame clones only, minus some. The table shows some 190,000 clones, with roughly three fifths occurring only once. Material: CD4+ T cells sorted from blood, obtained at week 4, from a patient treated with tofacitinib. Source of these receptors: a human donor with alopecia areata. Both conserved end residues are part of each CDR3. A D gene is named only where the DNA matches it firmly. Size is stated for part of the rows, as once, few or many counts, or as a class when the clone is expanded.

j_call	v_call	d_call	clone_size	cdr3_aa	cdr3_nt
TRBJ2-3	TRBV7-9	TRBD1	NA	CASSLGTGSADTQYF	TGTGCCAGCAGCCTTGGGACAGGGAGCGCAGATACGCAGTATTTT
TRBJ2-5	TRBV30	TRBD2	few	CASSPWTSGKGETQYF	TGTGCCTCCAGCCCGTGGACTAGCGGGAAGGGAGAGACCCAGTACTTC
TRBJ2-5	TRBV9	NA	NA	CASSATGTAHQETQYF	TGTGCCAGCAGCGCCACCGGGACGGCTCATCAAGAGACCCAGTACTTC
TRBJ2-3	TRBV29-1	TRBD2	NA	CSARGGLAGVSDTQYF	TGCAGCGCCAGAGGGGGACTAGCGGGAGTATCGGATACGCAGTATTTT
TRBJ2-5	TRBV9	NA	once	CASSPRAESHQETQYF	TGTGCCAGCAGCCCAAGAGCGGAGTCACACCAAGAGACCCAGTACTTC
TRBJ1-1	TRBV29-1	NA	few	CSAGEGLSYGRANTEAFF	TGCAGCGCGGGCGAGGGTCTTAGTTACGGCAGGGCGAACACTGAAGCTTTCTTT
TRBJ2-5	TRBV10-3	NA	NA	CASSFGQSQETQYF	TGTGCCAGCAGCTTCGGACAATCCCAAGAGACCCAGTACTTC
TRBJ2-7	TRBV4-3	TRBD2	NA	CASSQGLASYEQYF	TGCGCCAGCAGCCAAGGACTAGCGTCCTACGAGCAGTACTTC
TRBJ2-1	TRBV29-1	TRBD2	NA	CSVLTSGRVIF	TGCAGCGTCTTGACTAGCGGGAGAGTAATCTTC
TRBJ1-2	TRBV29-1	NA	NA	CSVEPGHYGYTF	TGCAGCGTTGAACCAGGCCACTATGGCTACACCTTC
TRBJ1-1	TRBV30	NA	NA	CAWSALPGTEAFF	TGTGCCTGGAGTGCACTCCCCGGGACTGAAGCTTTCTTT
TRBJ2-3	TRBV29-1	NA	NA	CSVRSDTQYF	TGCAGCGTTCGGTCAGATACGCAGTATTTT
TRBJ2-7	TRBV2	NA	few	CASTRVYEQYF	TGTGCCAGCACGCGGGTCTACGAGCAGTACTTC
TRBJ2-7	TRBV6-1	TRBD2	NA	CASSGSVLAGGEQYF	TGTGCCAGCAGTGGGAGTGTGCTAGCGGGGGGCGAGCAGTACTTC
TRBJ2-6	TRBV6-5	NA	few	CASSYLSGANVLTF	TGTGCCAGCAGTTACTTATCTGGGGCCAACGTCCTGACTTTC
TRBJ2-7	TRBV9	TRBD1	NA	CASSLSGGSFGEQYF	TGTGCCAGCAGCCTTTCAGGGGGCAGTTTCGGCGAGCAGTACTTC
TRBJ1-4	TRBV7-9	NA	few	CASSFRDAGEKLFF	TGTGCCAGCAGCTTCCGGGACGCTGGCGAAAAACTGTTTTTT
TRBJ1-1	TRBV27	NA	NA	CASSLKGATEAFF	TGTGCCAGCAGTTTAAAAGGGGCCACTGAAGCTTTCTTT
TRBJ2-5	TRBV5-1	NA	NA	CASSLGSVYQETQYF	TGCGCCAGCAGCTTGGGTTCTGTGTACCAAGAGACCCAGTACTTC
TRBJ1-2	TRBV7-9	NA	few	CASSYGGENYGYTF	TGTGCCAGCAGTTACGGAGGGGAGAACTATGGCTACACCTTC
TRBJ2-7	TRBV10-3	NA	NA	CAISYEQYF	TGTGCCATCAGCTACGAGCAGTACTTC
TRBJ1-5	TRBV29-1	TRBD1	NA	CSVIPGTGVMGNQPQHF	TGCAGCGTAATACCCGGGACAGGGGTGATGGGCAATCAGCCCCAGCATTTT
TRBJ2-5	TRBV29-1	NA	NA	CSVGIGARRETQYF	TGCAGCGTTGGGATAGGGGCGAGGCGAGAGACCCAGTACTTC
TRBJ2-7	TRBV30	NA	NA	CAGDRDPNYEQYF	TGTGCCGGCGACCGGGACCCTAACTACGAGCAGTACTTC
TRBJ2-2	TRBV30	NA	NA	CAWSLAVGGELFF	TGTGCCTGGAGCTTGGCTGTCGGCGGGGAGCTGTTTTTT
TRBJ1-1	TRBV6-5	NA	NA	CASSLKLPGTEAFF	TGTGCCAGCAGTTTAAAACTCCCAGGCACTGAAGCTTTCTTT
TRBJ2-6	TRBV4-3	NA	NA	CASSQDTRGANVLTF	TGCGCCAGCAGCCAGGACACGAGAGGGGCCAACGTCCTGACTTTC